This entry describes one T cell receptor beta chain. Produced via immunoSEQ multiplex PCR; TCRdb's table is partial and in-frame only. The sample holds around 29,000 clones; about 90% are singletons and the top ten take 4.2%. CDR1 and CDR2 (germline): SGHRS, YFSETQ. The CDR3 consists of 13 residues. The V and J ends lost 4 bases and 2 bases respectively, with 9 bases between them. This specimen comes from a study of T cells in localized non-small cell lung cancer. Sequenced here: peripheral blood mononuclear cells, sampled before any cancer treatment. The rearrangement links TRBV5-1 to TRBJ1-1; D is unresolved. This receptor was identified in a woman between 35 and 70 years old with stage III lung adenocarcinoma. CDR3 sequence reads: CASSMVDNTEAFF. The CDR3, as DNA: TGCGCCAGCAGCATGGTTGATAACACTGAAGCTTTCTTT.